This T cell receptor beta chain was found in a study of early stage breast cancer tumors. Study summary: Average read coverage per sample was 9 to 10-fold.

The assay was immunoSEQ multiplex PCR, and TCRdb's table has in-frame clones only and misses some. Among tens of thousands of clones listed, approximately 72% were seen once. This CDR3 region has 15 residues. V shed 5 bases and J shed 0 bases, with 13 bases lying between them. The germline gives CDR1 MNHEY, CDR2 SMNVEV (reference sequence). As regards this clone: Its antigen is unknown.

Findings and limits, study-wide: Tumors had about 2.5-fold higher T cell density and higher clonality than adjacent normal breast tissue.

The V and J genes are TRBV27 and TRBJ1-2; D is perhaps TRBD1 (5 bases). The receptor comes from a person aged 45-60 years with breast cancer. The material sequenced was blood. The CDR3 bases are TGTGCCAGCAGTAAAACAGGAGAAACTAACTATGGCTACACCTTC. Amino acids: CASSKTGETNYGYTF.